The present entry profiles one TCR beta chain with its context. Its target is not known. The CDR3 runs to 12 residues. The germline V gene encodes CDR1 LGHDT and CDR2 YNNKEL (reference sequence). V was clipped by 0 bases and J by 10 bases, with 7 bases between them. TCRdb redid the calling of the 5' RACE reads with MiXCR, one entry per CDR3 protein. The sample carries 250,000 to 400,000 distinct CDR3 sequences, around 15% recorded once. The data stem from a study of T-cell memory formation after mild COVID-19. Study results and caveats: Memory sampled before infection contained some responding clones, suggesting cross-reactive memory joined.

The origin of this receptor is a man aged 18 to 35 who had mild COVID-19 (a few samples of this study predate the infection). Cell type and time point are not known. Sequenced sample: PBMCs or a T cell subset sorted from them (not recorded which). The chain has TRBV3-1 and TRBJ2-4; D is uncertain. Here the CDR3 DNA reads TGTGCCAGCAGCCAAGATGCTCTTATTCAGTACTTC. It codes for CASSQDALIQYF.